This T cell receptor (beta chain) emerged from a study of blood T cell repertoires in COVID-19. Study-wide background: Acute-phase and convalescent COVID-19 samples originated in the United States, Italy and Spain. In each case, the material was cDNA or gDNA derived from T cells, B-cell-depleted T cells, or PBMCs.

Original processing notes: For nucleated cells, counts were estimated from reference gene primer amplification. Produced via immunoSEQ multiplex PCR; TCRdb's table is partial and in-frame only. The V and J calls and clone size are taken from that table; D and trimming were inferred from the DNA. The sample includes over 150,000 clones, around 90% of them seen just once. V lost 4 bases to trimming and J lost 4 bases, with 9 bases between them. CDR1 SGHNT and CDR2 YYREEE come from the germline V gene (reference sequence). The CDR3 has 13 residues. The source material was peripheral blood. J is TRBJ1-5 and V is TRBV5-4, with D uncertain. The TCR was taken from a woman aged 55-75 years who had recovered from COVID-19. The CDR3, as DNA: TGTGCCAGCAGCACCGGCGGGAATCAGCCCCAGCATTTT. Encoded protein: CASSTGGNQPQHF.